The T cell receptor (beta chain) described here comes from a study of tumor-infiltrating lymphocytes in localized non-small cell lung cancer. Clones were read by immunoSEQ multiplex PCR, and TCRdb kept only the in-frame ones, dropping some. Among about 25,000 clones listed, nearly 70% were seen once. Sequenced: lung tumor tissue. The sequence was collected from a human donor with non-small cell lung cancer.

CDR3 loop: CASSVRGLAGVETQYF. CDR3 sequence (DNA): TGTGCCAGCAGCGTGAGGGGACTAGCGGGAGTAGAGACCCAGTACTTC. J is TRBJ2-5 and V is TRBV9, with TRBD2 matching over 14 bases. Germline V gene lookup returns CDR1 SGDLS and CDR2 YYNGEE. The ends lost 2 bases at V and 4 bases at J; junction bases unmatched: 4. CDR3 size: 16 residues. Based on the CDR3 plus reference TRBV9 and TRBJ2-5, the full variable domain is DSGVTQTPKHLITATGQRVTLRCSPRSGDLSVYWYQQSLDQGLQFLIQYYNGEERAKGNILERFSAQQFPDLHSELNLSSLELGDSALYFCASSVRGLAGVETQYFGPGTRLLVL.